The rows below give T cell receptor beta chains drawn from one sample of a study of blood T cell repertoires in COVID-19. TCRdb's table, derived via immunoSEQ multiplex PCR, lists solely in-frame clones and lacks some. Here the sample spans 250,000 or so clones, roughly 84% being singletons. The sample was peripheral blood. The receptors were gathered from a middle-aged woman who had recovered from COVID-19. Each CDR3 is given with its conserved first and last residue. D genes are given only for firm matches. Part of the rows lack a size; the others show once, few, many or a class for expanded clones.

V: TRBV29-1; J: TRBJ1-2; D: NA; size: once; CDR3: CSVKISGVYGYTF; DNA: TGCAGCGTCAAGATAAGCGGAGTCTATGGCTACACCTTC
V: TRBV4-2; J: TRBJ1-2; D: NA; size: NA; CDR3: CASSQQGFGYTF; DNA: TGTGCCAGCAGCCAACAGGGTTTTGGCTACACCTTC
V: TRBV2; J: TRBJ1-3; D: NA; size: NA; CDR3: CASRERGGRGGTIYF; DNA: TGTGCCAGCAGGGAAAGAGGAGGCAGAGGGGGCACCATATATTTT
V: TRBV4-1; J: TRBJ1-6; D: TRBD1; size: NA; CDR3: CASSRLGQADNSPLHF; DNA: TGCGCCAGCAGCCGCCTCGGACAGGCAGATAATTCACCCCTCCACTTT
V: TRBV3-1/TRBV3-2; J: TRBJ2-1; D: TRBD2; size: NA; CDR3: CASSKAGGNDNEQFF; DNA: TGTGCCAGCAGCAAAGCGGGGGGGAACGACAATGAGCAGTTCTTC
V: TRBV9; J: TRBJ1-3; D: NA; size: NA; CDR3: CASSVQGSGNTIYF; DNA: TGTGCCAGCAGCGTCCAGGGCTCTGGAAACACCATATATTTT
V: TRBV6-1; J: TRBJ1-1; D: NA; size: NA; CDR3: CASSEQGQGNTEAFF; DNA: TGTGCCAGCAGTGAGCAAGGCCAGGGGAACACTGAAGCTTTCTTT
V: TRBV6-5; J: TRBJ1-5; D: NA; size: NA; CDR3: CASRPRHGNQPQHF; DNA: TGTGCCAGCAGACCCCGACATGGCAATCAGCCCCAGCATTTT
V: TRBV28; J: TRBJ1-3; D: TRBD1; size: NA; CDR3: CASSPTGTVSGNTIYF; DNA: TGTGCCAGCAGTCCGACCGGGACAGTGTCTGGAAACACCATATATTTT
V: TRBV5-4; J: TRBJ1-1; D: NA; size: NA; CDR3: CASSPLALNTEAFF; DNA: TGTGCCAGCAGCCCCCTGGCCTTGAACACTGAAGCTTTCTTT
V: TRBV30; J: TRBJ1-2; D: TRBD1; size: NA; CDR3: CAWSTGTGYYTF; DNA: TGTGCCTGGAGTACCGGGACAGGTTACTACACCTTC